A single sample gave rise to the 18 T cell receptor beta chains below, sequenced in a study of cytomegalovirus exposure and HLA in healthy donors. This PCR relied on a set of 60 Vbeta primers and 13 Jbeta primers. Profiling relied on immunoSEQ multiplex PCR, and the TCRdb table lists in-frame clones only, not all of them. The repertoire holds some 95,000 clones, 60% to 85% seen once, with 4.5% to 6% in the top ten. The sequenced sample was PBMCs. Source of these receptors: a woman between 35 and 50 years old in good health and CMV-seronegative.

The V gene is TRBV30, the J gene TRBJ2-3, with 7 bases that match TRBD2. The CDR3 is 14 amino acids. V shed 4 bases and J 11 bases; nucleotides not matched to a gene: 15. Germline V lookup: CDR1 GTSNPN, CDR2 SVGIG (reference sequence). CDR3 amino acids: CAWKGLGEQWGQYF. CDR3 DNA sequence: TGTGCCTGGAAAGGACTAGGGGAACAGTGGGGGCAGTATTTT. The full variable domain, in which reference TRBV30 and TRBJ2-3 provide the parts outside the CDR3, is SQTIHQWPATLVQPVGSPLSLECTVEGTSNPNLYWYRQAAGRGLQLLFYSVGIGQISSEVPQNLSASRPQDRQFILSSKKLLLSDSGFYLCAWKGLGEQWGQYFGPGTRLTVL.

This rearrangement joins TRBV6-1 to TRBJ2-3; no clear D. The CDR3 contains 15 residues. The V end was cut by 9 bases, the J end by 2 bases, with 18 bases between. Germline CDR1 is MNHNS and CDR2 is SASEGT. The CDR3 sequence is CASSWPATTTDTQYF. The CDR3 DNA reads as TGTGCCAGTAGCTGGCCGGCTACCACCACAGATACGCAGTATTTT.

The chain combines TRBV18 with TRBJ1-1, with a possible D match to TRBD1 (6 bases). The germline V gene has CDR1 KGHSH and CDR2 LQKENI. The CDR3 totals 11 residues. Trimming shortened V by 6 bases and J by 4 bases, and 6 bases separated the two germline ends. The CDR3 DNA reads as TGTGCCAGCTCGGACAGCACTGAAGCTTTCTTT. As protein: CASSDSTEAFF. Filled out from reference TRBV18 and TRBJ1-1, the complete variable domain reads NAGVMQNPRHLVRRRGQEARLRCSPMKGHSHVYWYRQLPEEGLKFMVYLQKENIIDESGMPKERFSAEFPKEGPSILRIQQVVRGDSAAYFCASSDSTEAFFGQGTRLTVV.

The V and J genes are TRBV5-6 and TRBJ1-2; 10 bases align to TRBD1. The CDR3 loop spans 14 amino acids. CDR1 SGHDT and CDR2 YYEEEE come from the germline V gene. Trimming cost V 2 bases and J 4 bases; bases outside gene matches: 2. The CDR3 is CASSFRTGGYGYTF. CDR3 bases: TGTGCCAGCAGCTTCCGGACAGGGGGCTATGGCTACACCTTC.

J is TRBJ2-2 and V is TRBV4-2; TRBD2 matches at 8 bases. V lost 4 bases and J lost 6; bases outside the gene matches: 7. This CDR3 comprises 15 residues. Germline V gene data show CDR1 as LGHNA and CDR2 as YNFKEQ. Here the CDR3 reads CASSPGLAPAGELFF. CDR3 DNA sequence: TGTGCCAGCAGCCCAGGACTAGCTCCTGCCGGGGAGCTGTTTTTT.

The gene calls are TRBV2 and TRBJ2-1; weak D call: TRBD2 (7 bases). Between the trimmed V and J ends, which lost 6 bases and 7 bases, there was a span of 19 bases. Germline CDR1 and CDR2: SNHLY and FYNNEI. The length of the CDR3 is 15 residues. The CDR3 is CASRGGAARGNEQFF. The CDR3 DNA reads TGTGCCAGCAGGGGGGGGGCGGCCCGTGGGAATGAGCAGTTCTTC.

The chain is built from TRBV2 and TRBJ1-5; D not certain. V was clipped by 7 bases and J by 9 bases, with 16 bases between them. There are 13 residues in the CDR3. Germline loops: CDR1 SNHLY, CDR2 FYNNEI. CDR3 sequence reads: CASKGRGRTPQHF. DNA of the CDR3: TGTGCCAGCAAGGGTCGGGGTCGGACGCCCCAGCATTTT.

V is TRBV30 and J is TRBJ2-3; 7 bases are a match to TRBD2. This CDR3 is 16 amino acids long. Germline V gives CDR1 GTSNPN, CDR2 SVGIG (reference sequence). Trimming removed 3 bases from V and 7 bases from J; junction bases left unmatched: 16. This CDR3 is CAWRFSGGGVLNTQYF. CDR3 bases: TGTGCCTGGAGGTTTTCTGGCGGGGGAGTTCTTAATACGCAGTATTTT. The entire variable domain, with the rest obtained from reference TRBV30 and TRBJ2-3, is as follows: SQTIHQWPATLVQPVGSPLSLECTVEGTSNPNLYWYRQAAGRGLQLLFYSVGIGQISSEVPQNLSASRPQDRQFILSSKKLLLSDSGFYLCAWRFSGGGVLNTQYFGPGTRLTVL.

J is TRBJ1-3 and V is TRBV9; D is ambiguous. Trimming pared 5 bases from V and 4 bases from J, leaving 13 bases between. CDR3 size: 14 residues. Germline-derived CDR1 and CDR2 are SGDLS and YYNGEE. The CDR3 coding sequence is TGTGCCAGCAGGCGGGATCCTTCCGGAAACACCATATATTTT. It encodes CASRRDPSGNTIYF.

V gene TRBV5-6 combines with J gene TRBJ1-3, with D maybe TRBD1 (5 bases). The CDR3 contains 14 residues. CDR1 and CDR2 from the germline V gene are SGHDT and YYEEEE. Trimming shortened V by 1 base and J by 2 bases, and 7 bases separated the two germline ends. CDR3 protein: CASSLSGAGNTIYF. CDR3 bases: TGTGCCAGCAGCTTGTCGGGGGCTGGAAACACCATATATTTT.

The V and J genes are TRBV27 and TRBJ1-1; D ambiguous. Germline values: CDR1 MNHEY, CDR2 SMNVEV (reference sequence). The V end was cut by 2 bases, the J end by 4 bases, with 11 bases between. This CDR3 comprises 14 residues. The CDR3 is CASSLRGPVTEAFF. CDR3 nucleotide sequence: TGTGCCAGCAGTTTAAGAGGGCCTGTCACTGAAGCTTTCTTT.

This clone was recorded a few times. V is TRBV6-5 and J is TRBJ1-2, with TRBD1 identical over 9 bases. J gave up 6 bases and V 6 bases, and 5 bases lay outside the gene matches. The CDR3 loop spans 13 amino acids. Germline CDR1 reads MNHEY; CDR2 reads SVGAGI. The CDR3, as DNA: TGTGCCAGCAGGGGGCGGACAGGGGATGGCTACACCTTC. Translation: CASRGRTGDGYTF.

This chain uses TRBV5-6 with TRBJ2-6; 11 nucleotides match TRBD2. The trim removed 1 base at V and 2 bases at J, leaving 5 bases unmatched. The CDR3 extends over 18 amino acids. Germline V lookup: CDR1 SGHDT, CDR2 YYEEEE. The CDR3 DNA is TGTGCCAGCAGCTTGAGTACTAGCGGGGGAGCTGGGGCCAACGTCCTGACTTTC. This encodes CASSLSTSGGAGANVLTF.

V and J are TRBV5-1 and TRBJ2-3; D ambiguous. Germline-derived CDR1 and CDR2 are SGHRS and YFSETQ. Trimming took off 3 bases at V and 2 bases at J, with 4 bases between the two ends. The CDR3 runs to 12 residues. The CDR3 DNA is TGCGCCAGCAGCTCTTACACAGATACGCAGTATTTT. Translating it yields CASSSYTDTQYF.

The V call is TRBV5-6, the J call TRBJ2-7; 8 bases agree with TRBD1. The CDR3 is 15 amino acids. V was clipped by 4 bases and J by 0 bases; unmatched bases: 6. The germline CDR1 and CDR2 sequences are SGHDT and YYEEEE. The CDR3: CASSPGTGNSYEQYF. In DNA form, the CDR3 reads TGTGCCAGCAGCCCTGGGACAGGAAACTCCTACGAGCAGTACTTC.

The chain has TRBV6-1 and TRBJ2-1; perhaps TRBD2 as D (6 bases). The CDR3 spans 15 residues. The germline V and J ends were trimmed by 6 bases and 4 bases, with 16 bases remaining between them. Germline-derived CDR1 and CDR2 are MNHNS and SASEGT. CDR3 bases: TGTGCCAGCAGCCCGGGAGTGACCACATACAATGAGCAGTTCTTC. Protein sequence: CASSPGVTTYNEQFF.

The rearrangement joins TRBV9 to TRBJ2-7; D remains unclear. V was trimmed by 4 bases and J by 3 bases, leaving 17 bases between them. From germline, CDR1 is SGDLS and CDR2 YYNGEE. The CDR3 loop spans 15 amino acids. DNA for the CDR3: TGTGCCAGCAGCCCCCGACGCACGGCGGACTACGAGCAGTACTTC. It is translated as CASSPRRTADYEQYF.

V and J are TRBV2 and TRBJ1-2, with a possible D match to TRBD1 (5 bases). The CDR3 spans 12 residues. The V end lost 5 bases, the J end lost 5 bases, and 9 bases lay between the germline ends. The germline gives CDR1 SNHLY, CDR2 FYNNEI. The CDR3: CASSTQGYGYTF. CDR3 nucleotide sequence: TGTGCCAGCAGTACGCAGGGTTATGGCTACACCTTC. The variable domain in full, with the rest retrieved from reference TRBV2 and TRBJ1-2, is EPEVTQTPSHQVTQMGQEVILRCVPISNHLYFYWYRQILGQKVEFLVSFYNNEISEKSEIFDDQFSVERPDGSNFTLKIRSTKLEDSAMYFCASSTQGYGYTFGSGTRLTVV.